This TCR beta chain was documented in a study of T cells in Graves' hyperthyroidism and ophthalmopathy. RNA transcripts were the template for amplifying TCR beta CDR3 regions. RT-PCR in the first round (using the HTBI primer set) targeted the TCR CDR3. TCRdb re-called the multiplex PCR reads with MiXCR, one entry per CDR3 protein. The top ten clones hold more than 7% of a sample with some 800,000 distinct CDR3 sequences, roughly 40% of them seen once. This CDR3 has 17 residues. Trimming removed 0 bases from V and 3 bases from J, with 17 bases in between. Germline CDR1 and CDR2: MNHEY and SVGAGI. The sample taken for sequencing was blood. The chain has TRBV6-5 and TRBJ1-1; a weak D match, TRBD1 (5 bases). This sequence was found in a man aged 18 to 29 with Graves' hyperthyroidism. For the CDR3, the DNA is TGTGCCAGCAGTTACTCCATCATCGCCGGGGGTGACACTGAAGCTTTCTTT. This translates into CASSYSIIAGGDTEAFF.